Listed below are T cell receptor beta chains from one sample, sequenced in a study of blood T cell repertoires in COVID-19. Only in-frame clones appear in the TCRdb table, and some are missing; sequencing was by immunoSEQ multiplex PCR. The sample yields 130,000 or so clones, roughly 79% seen once. The sequenced material came from peripheral blood. The receptors derive from a human donor in a cohort sampled during active COVID-19. The CDR3 runs from the conserved cysteine through the conserved F or W. A D gene is named only where the DNA matches it firmly. Not all rows give a size; the values are once, few, many and, for expanded clones, a class.

v_call	d_call	j_call	clone_size	cdr3_aa	cdr3_nt
TRBV28	TRBD1	TRBJ1-6	.	CASSTWDRGIQSPLHF	TGTGCCAGCAGTACCTGGGACAGGGGAATTCAATCACCCCTCCACTTT
TRBV28	.	TRBJ1-1	.	CAAGRLNTEAFF	TGTGCCGCGGGACGGCTGAACACTGAAGCTTTCTTT
TRBV4-1	.	TRBJ1-4	.	CASSQDASFNSEKLFF	TGCGCCAGCAGCCAAGATGCCTCATTTAATAGTGAAAAACTGTTTTTT
TRBV9	TRBD1	TRBJ1-6	.	CASSGWDRGSPLHF	TGTGCCAGCAGCGGCTGGGACAGGGGCTCACCCCTCCACTTT
TRBV10-3	TRBD2	TRBJ2-7	.	CAISESAMLAGGSYEQYF	TGTGCCATCAGTGAGTCGGCTATGCTAGCGGGGGGTTCCTACGAGCAGTACTTC
TRBV12-3/TRBV12-4	TRBD1	TRBJ1-5	.	CASTQGAGQPQHF	TGTGCCAGCACCCAGGGGGCCGGCCAGCCCCAGCATTTT
TRBV18	.	TRBJ2-3	.	CASSPGQGLRDTQYF	TGTGCCAGCTCACCAGGGCAGGGTCTGAGGGATACGCAGTATTTT
TRBV30	TRBD1	TRBJ1-2	.	CAWKADYRGIYGYTF	TGTGCCTGGAAGGCTGACTACAGGGGGATCTATGGCTACACCTTC
TRBV2	.	TRBJ1-4	few	CASSTDEKLFF	TGTGCCAGCAGCACAGATGAAAAACTGTTTTTT
TRBV7-9	TRBD1	TRBJ1-2	few	CASSLAAGGEDGYTF	TGTGCCAGCAGCTTAGCAGCAGGGGGCGAAGATGGCTACACCTTC
TRBV4-1	.	TRBJ1-1	.	CASSQDHGRAAEAFF	TGCGCCAGCAGCCAAGATCATGGCAGGGCCGCTGAAGCTTTCTTT
TRBV28	.	TRBJ1-2	.	CASSLPGEGSGGYTF	TGTGCCAGCAGTTTGCCAGGGGAAGGTTCGGGCGGCTACACCTTC
TRBV5-1	TRBD2	TRBJ2-1	once	CASSFTSGGYNEQFF	TGCGCCAGCAGCTTCACTAGCGGGGGGTACAATGAGCAGTTCTTC
TRBV4-2	TRBD2	TRBJ2-2	.	CASSQGPAFLAGVNTGELFF	TGTGCCAGCAGCCAAGGTCCTGCCTTTCTAGCGGGGGTTAACACCGGGGAGCTGTTTTTT
TRBV2	TRBD1	TRBJ1-6	.	CASSGDSGNSPLHF	TGTGCCAGCAGTGGGGACAGTGGTAATTCACCCCTCCACTTT
TRBV18	TRBD1	TRBJ1-6	.	CASSQRQGVEGSPLHF	TGTGCCAGCTCACAGAGACAGGGTGTGGAAGGTTCACCCCTCCACTTT
TRBV7-9	.	TRBJ2-1	few	CASSLAGRNEQFF	TGTGCCAGCAGCTTAGCGGGCCGCAATGAGCAGTTCTTC
TRBV10-1	.	TRBJ2-3	.	CASSEGGSSTQYF	TGCGCCAGCAGTGAGGGTGGCTCTTCTACGCAGTATTTT
TRBV11-2	.	TRBJ2-5	.	CASSLAGYQETQYF	TGTGCCAGCAGCTTAGCGGGGTACCAAGAGACCCAGTACTTC
TRBV25-1	.	TRBJ1-4	.	CASSELGGVIEKLFF	TGTGCCAGCAGTGAATTGGGAGGGGTAATCGAAAAACTGTTTTTT
TRBV6-5	.	TRBJ1-2	few	CASTPLIAGYGYTF	TGTGCCAGCACTCCATTAATTGCGGGATATGGCTACACCTTC
TRBV11-3	.	TRBJ1-5	.	CASSLESGRGYSNQPQHF	TGTGCCAGCAGCTTAGAATCGGGGAGGGGGTATAGCAATCAGCCCCAGCATTTT
TRBV30	TRBD2	TRBJ2-2	.	CAWRTAGGYTGELFF	TGTGCCTGGAGGACTGCGGGGGGTTACACCGGGGAGCTGTTTTTT
TRBV7-9	TRBD2	TRBJ2-7	.	CASSPSRLAGGHEQYF	TGTGCCAGCAGCCCGTCCCGACTAGCGGGGGGGCACGAGCAGTACTTC
TRBV6-6	.	TRBJ1-1	.	CASNSRGEIVNTEAFF	TGTGCCAGCAATTCACGGGGGGAAATAGTGAACACTGAAGCTTTCTTT
TRBV30	TRBD1	TRBJ1-6	.	CAWNRQGNSPLHF	TGTGCCTGGAATCGACAGGGGAATTCACCCCTCCACTTT
TRBV6-1	TRBD1	TRBJ1-1	.	CASSERGQALRPEAFF	TGTGCCAGCAGTGAACGGGGACAGGCCTTGCGGCCTGAAGCTTTCTTT
TRBV5-5	.	TRBJ1-2	.	CASSLENLLRGYGYTF	TGTGCCAGCAGCTTGGAAAATCTCCTAAGGGGCTATGGCTACACCTTC